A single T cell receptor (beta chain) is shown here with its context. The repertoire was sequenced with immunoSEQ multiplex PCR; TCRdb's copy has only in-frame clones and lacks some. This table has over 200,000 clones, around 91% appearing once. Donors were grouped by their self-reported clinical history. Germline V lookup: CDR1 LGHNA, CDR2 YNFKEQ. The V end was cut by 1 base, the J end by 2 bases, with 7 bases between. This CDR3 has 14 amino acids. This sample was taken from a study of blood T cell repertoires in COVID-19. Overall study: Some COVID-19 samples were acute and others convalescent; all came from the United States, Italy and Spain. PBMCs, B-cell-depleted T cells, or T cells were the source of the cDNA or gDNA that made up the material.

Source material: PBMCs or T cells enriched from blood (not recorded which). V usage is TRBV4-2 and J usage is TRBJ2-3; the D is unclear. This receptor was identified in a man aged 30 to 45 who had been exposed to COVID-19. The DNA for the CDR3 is TGTGCCAGCAGCCAAGTTTTAGACACAGATACGCAGTATTTT. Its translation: CASSQVLDTDTQYF.